The T cell receptor (beta chain) under discussion was sequenced for a study of T cell repertoires in cytomegalovirus infection. The wider study: Selected CMV epitopes included recently identified HLA-C-restricted ones as well as well-studied HLA-B-restricted ones. Public signatures in TCR beta pointed to CMV infection and matching HLA type.

To note about this clonotype: Its cognate antigen is unknown.

There are 14 residues in the CDR3. Germline assignment: CDR1 MNHEY and CDR2 SMNVEV (reference sequence). The V and J ends lost 6 bases and 0 bases respectively, with 10 bases between them. One entry per CDR3 protein, called by TCRdb with MiXCR from the reads. The sample gives 800,000 to 950,000 distinct CDR3 sequences, 32% of which show up once; about an eighth is in the top ten. Overall study results and limits: CMV-specific TCR beta clonotypes restricted by HLA-C were the ones dominating the ex vivo response.

The chain combines TRBV27 with TRBJ2-3; maybe TRBD2 (5 bases). This receptor was obtained from a human donor in good health (CMV status not recorded). Some clones in this sample may be carry-over from other donors' samples. The starting material was cultured CD8+ T cells from PBMCs, obtained from culture after CMV antigen stimulation. The CDR3 DNA sequence: TGTGCCAGCAGGTCTGGGAGTAGCACAGATACGCAGTATTTT. Translation: CASRSGSSTDTQYF.